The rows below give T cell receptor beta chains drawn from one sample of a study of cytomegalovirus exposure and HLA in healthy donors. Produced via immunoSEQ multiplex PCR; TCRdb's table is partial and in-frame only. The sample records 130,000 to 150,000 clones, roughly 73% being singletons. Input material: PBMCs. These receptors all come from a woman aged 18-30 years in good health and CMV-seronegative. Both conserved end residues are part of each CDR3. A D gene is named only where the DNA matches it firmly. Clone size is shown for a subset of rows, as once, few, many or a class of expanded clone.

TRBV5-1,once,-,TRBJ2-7,TGCGCCAGCAGCTTGGAAGGCAGGGGTTCGGGTGAGCAGTACTTC,CASSLEGRGSGEQYF
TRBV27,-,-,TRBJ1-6,TGTGCCAGCAGTTTTGGGCGGGGAAACTCACCCCTCCACTTT,CASSFGRGNSPLHF
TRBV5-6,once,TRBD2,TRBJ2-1,TGTGCCAGCAGCTTGGACCCTAGCGGGGGGGTCAATGAGCAGTTCTTC,CASSLDPSGGVNEQFF
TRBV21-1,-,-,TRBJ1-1,TGTGCCAGCAGCAAAGATCCAGGGTGGAAGGCTGAAGCTTTCTTT,CASSKDPGWKAEAFF
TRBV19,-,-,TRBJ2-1,TGTGCCAGTAGTATAGCCCCCGCCTACAATGAGCAGTTCTTC,CASSIAPAYNEQFF
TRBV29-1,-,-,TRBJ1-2,TGCAGCGTTGGGGACAAAGTAGACTATGGCTACACCTTC,CSVGDKVDYGYTF
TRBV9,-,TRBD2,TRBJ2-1,TGTGCCAGCAGCGCCTGGGGGGGCAATGAGCAGTTCTTC,CASSAWGGNEQFF
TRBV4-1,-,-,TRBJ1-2,TGCGCCAGCAGCCAGAACTTAGGAGCAGGGATAACTAACTATGGCTACACCTTC,CASSQNLGAGITNYGYTF
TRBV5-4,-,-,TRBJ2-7,TGTGCCAGCAGCTTGCCCCGGACGAACAGGGTTCCCGAGCAGTACTTC,CASSLPRTNRVPEQYF
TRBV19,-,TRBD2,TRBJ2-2,TGTGCCAGTAGCGAGACTAGCGGGAGCCTCTGGACCGGGGAGCTGTTTTTT,CASSETSGSLWTGELFF